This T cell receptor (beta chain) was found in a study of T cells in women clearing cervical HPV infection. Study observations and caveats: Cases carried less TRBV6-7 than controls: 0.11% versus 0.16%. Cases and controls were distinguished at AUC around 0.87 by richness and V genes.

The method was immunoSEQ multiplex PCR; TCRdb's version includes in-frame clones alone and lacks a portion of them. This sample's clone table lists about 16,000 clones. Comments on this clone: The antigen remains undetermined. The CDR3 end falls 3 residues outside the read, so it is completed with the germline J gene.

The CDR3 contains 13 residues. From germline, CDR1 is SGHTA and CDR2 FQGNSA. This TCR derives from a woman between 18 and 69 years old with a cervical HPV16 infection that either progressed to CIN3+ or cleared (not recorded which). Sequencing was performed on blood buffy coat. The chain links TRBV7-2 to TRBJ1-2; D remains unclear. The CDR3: CASSGQGRIGYTF. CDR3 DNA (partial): TGTGCCAGCAGCGGGCAAGGTCGCATCGGC.